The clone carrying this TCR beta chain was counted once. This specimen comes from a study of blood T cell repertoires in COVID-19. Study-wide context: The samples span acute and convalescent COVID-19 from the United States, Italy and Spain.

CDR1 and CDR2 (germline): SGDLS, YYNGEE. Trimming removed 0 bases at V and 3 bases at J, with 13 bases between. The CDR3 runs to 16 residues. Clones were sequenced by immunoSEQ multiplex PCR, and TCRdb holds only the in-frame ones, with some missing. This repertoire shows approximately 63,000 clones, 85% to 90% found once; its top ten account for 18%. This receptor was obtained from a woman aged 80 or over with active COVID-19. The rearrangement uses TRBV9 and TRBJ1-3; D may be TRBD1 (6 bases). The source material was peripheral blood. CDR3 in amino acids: CASSVGSGGNGNTIYF. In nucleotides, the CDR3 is TGTGCCAGCAGCGTAGGGTCGGGGGGCAATGGAAACACCATATATTTT.